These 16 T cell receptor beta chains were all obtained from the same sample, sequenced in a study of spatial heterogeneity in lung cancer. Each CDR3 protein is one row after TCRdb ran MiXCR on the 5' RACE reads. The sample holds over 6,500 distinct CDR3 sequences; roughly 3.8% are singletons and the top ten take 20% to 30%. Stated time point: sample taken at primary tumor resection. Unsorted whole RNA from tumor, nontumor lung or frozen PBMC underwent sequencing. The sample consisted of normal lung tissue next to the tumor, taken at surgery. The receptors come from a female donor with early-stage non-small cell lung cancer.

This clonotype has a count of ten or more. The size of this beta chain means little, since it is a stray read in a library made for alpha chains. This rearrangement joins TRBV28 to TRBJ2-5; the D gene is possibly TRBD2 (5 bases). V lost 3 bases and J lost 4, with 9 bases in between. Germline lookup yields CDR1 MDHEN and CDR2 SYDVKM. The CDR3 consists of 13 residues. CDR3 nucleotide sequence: TGTGCCAGCAGTTTCGGGAACGGAGAGACCCAGTACTTC. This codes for CASSFGNGETQYF.

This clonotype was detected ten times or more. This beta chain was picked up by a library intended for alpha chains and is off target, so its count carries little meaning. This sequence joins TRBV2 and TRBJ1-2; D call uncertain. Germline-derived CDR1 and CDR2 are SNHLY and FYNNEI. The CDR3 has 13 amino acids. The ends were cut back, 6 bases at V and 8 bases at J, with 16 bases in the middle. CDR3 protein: CASSPGPGRGYTF. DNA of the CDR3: TGTGCCAGCAGCCCCGGACCCGGTCGGGGCTACACCTTC.

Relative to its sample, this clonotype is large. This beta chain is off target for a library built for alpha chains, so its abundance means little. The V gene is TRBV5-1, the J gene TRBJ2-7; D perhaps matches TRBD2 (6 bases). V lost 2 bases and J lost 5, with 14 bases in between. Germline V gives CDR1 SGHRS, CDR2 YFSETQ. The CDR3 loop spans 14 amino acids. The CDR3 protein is CASSFSGRSHEQYF. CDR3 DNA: TGCGCCAGCAGCTTTTCAGGGAGGAGCCACGAGCAGTACTTC.

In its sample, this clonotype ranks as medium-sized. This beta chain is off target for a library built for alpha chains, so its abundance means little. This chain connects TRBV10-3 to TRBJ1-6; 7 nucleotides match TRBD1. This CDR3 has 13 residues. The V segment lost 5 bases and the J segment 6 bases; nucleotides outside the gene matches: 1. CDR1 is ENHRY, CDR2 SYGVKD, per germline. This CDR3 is CAISPGGNSPLHF. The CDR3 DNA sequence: TGTGCCATCAGTCCAGGGGGTAATTCACCCCTCCACTTT.

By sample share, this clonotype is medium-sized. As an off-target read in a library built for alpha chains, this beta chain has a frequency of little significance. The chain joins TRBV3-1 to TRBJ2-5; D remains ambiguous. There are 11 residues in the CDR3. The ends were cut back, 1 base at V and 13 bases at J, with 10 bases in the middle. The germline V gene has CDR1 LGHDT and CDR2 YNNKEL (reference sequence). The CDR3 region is CASSQGWTWYF. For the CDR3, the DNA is TGTGCCAGCAGCCAAGGTTGGACCTGGTACTTC.

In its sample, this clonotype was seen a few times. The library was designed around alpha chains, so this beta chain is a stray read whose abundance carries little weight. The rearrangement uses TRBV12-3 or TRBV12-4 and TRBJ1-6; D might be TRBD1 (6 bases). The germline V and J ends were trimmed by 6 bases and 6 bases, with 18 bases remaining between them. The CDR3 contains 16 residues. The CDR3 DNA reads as TGTGCCAGCAGCCCCGTAGGGGGAAACCTTAATTCACCCCTCCACTTT. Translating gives CASSPVGGNLNSPLHF.

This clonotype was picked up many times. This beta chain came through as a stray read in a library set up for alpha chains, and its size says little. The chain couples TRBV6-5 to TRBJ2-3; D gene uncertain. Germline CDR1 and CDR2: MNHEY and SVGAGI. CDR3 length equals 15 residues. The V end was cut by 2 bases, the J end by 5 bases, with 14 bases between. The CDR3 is CASSYGSLRGDTQYF. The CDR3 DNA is TGTGCCAGCAGTTACGGGTCATTAAGAGGAGATACGCAGTATTTT.

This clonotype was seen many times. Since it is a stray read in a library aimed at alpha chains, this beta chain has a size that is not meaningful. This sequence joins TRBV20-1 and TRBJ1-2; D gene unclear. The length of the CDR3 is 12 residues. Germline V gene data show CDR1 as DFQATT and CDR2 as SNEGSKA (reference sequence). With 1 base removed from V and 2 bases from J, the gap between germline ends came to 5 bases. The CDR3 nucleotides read TGCAGTGCTAGAGGAGAGAACTATGGCTACACCTTC. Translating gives CSARGENYGYTF.

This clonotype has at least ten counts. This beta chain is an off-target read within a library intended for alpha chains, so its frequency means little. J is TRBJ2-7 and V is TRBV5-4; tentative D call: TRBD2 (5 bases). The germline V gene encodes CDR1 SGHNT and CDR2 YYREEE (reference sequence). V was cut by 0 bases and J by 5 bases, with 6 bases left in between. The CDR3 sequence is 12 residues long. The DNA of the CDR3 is TGTGCCAGCAGCTTGGACGGGGACGAGCAGTACTTC. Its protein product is CASSLDGDEQYF.

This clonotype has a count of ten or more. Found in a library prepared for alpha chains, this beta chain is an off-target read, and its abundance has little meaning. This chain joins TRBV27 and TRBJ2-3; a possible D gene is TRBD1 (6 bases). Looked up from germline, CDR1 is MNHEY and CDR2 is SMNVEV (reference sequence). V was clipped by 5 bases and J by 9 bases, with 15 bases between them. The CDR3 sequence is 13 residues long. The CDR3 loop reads CASSASQGATQYF. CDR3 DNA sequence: TGTGCCAGCAGTGCGTCACAGGGAGCCACGCAGTATTTT.

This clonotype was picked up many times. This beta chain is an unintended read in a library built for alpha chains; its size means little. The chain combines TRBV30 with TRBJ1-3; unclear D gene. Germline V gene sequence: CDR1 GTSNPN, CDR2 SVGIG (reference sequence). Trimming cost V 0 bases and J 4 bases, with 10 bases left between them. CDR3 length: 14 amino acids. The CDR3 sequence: CAWSVASAGNTIYF. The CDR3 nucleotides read TGTGCCTGGAGTGTAGCCTCAGCCGGAAACACCATATATTTT.

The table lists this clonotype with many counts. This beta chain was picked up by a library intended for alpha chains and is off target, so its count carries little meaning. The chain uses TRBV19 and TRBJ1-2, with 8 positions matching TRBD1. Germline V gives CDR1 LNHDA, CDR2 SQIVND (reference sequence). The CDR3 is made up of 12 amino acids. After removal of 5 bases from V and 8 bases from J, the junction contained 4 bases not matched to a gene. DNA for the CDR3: TGTGCCAGTAGTGGACAGGGCGGCGGCTACACCTTC. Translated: CASSGQGGGYTF.

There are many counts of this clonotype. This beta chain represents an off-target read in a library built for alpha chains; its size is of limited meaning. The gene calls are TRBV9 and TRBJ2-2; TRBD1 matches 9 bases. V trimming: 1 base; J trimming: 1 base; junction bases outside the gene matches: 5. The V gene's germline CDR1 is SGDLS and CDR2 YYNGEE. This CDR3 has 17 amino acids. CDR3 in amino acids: CASSVWDRAGNTGELFF. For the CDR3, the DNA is TGTGCCAGCAGCGTATGGGACAGGGCTGGGAACACCGGGGAGCTGTTTTTT.

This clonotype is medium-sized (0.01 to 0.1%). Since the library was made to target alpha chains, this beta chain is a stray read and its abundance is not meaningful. This chain's CDR3 is CAISLQGNTEAFF. The CDR3 nucleotides are TGTGCCATCAGCTTACAGGGGAACACTGAAGCTTTCTTT. V and J are TRBV10-3 and TRBJ1-1, with D perhaps matching TRBD1 (6 bases). V was clipped by 6 bases and J by 1 base, with 9 bases between them. The CDR3 is made up of 13 amino acids. Germline-derived CDR1 and CDR2 are ENHRY and SYGVKD.

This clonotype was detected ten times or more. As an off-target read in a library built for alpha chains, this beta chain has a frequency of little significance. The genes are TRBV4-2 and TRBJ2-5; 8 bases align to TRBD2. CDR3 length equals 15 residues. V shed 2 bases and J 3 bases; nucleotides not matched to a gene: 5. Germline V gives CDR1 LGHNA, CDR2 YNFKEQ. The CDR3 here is CASSQSTSGKETQYF. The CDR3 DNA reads TGTGCCAGCAGCCAAAGTACTAGCGGAAAAGAGACCCAGTACTTC.

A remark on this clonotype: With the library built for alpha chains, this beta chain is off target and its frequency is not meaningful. CDR3 nucleotide sequence: TGTGCCAGCAGTGAATTGGGGACTAGTAGTGCAGTTGGGACCCAGTACTTC. This codes for CASSELGTSSAVGTQYF. The chain uses TRBV2 and TRBJ2-5; 8 positions match TRBD2. CDR1 and CDR2 from the germline V gene are SNHLY and FYNNEI. J gave up 7 bases and V 2 bases, and 15 bases lay outside the gene matches. The CDR3 is 17 residues long. Full variable domain (missing parts from reference TRBV2 and TRBJ2-5): EPEVTQTPSHQVTQMGQEVILRCVPISNHLYFYWYRQILGQKVEFLVSFYNNEISEKSEIFDDQFSVERPDGSNFTLKIRSTKLEDSAMYFCASSELGTSSAVGTQYFGPGTRLLVL.